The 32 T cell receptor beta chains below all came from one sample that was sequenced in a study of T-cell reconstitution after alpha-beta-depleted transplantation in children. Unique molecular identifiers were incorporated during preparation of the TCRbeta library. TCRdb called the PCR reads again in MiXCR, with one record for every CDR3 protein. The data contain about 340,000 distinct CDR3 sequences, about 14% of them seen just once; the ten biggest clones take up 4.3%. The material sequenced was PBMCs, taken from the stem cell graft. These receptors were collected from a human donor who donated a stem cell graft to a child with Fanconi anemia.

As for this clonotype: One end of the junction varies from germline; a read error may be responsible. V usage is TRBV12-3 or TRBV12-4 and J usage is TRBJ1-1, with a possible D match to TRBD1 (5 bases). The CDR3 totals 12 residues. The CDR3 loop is CVSRVGNTEAFF. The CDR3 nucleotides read TGTGTCAGCAGGGTTGGTAACACTGAAGCTTTCTTT.

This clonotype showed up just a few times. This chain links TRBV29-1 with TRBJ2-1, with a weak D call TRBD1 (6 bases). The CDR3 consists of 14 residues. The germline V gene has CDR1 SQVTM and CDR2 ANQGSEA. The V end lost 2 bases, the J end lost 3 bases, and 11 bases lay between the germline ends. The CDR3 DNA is TGCAGCGTTGAAACGGGACATTACTACAATGAGCAGTTCTTC. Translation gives CSVETGHYYNEQFF.

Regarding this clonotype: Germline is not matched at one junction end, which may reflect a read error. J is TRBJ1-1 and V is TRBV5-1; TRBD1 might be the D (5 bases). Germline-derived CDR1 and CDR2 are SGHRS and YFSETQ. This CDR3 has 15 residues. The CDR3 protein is CAGSLAGGILTEAFF. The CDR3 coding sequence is TGCGCCGGCAGCTTGGCCGGGGGGATCTTGACTGAAGCTTTCTTT. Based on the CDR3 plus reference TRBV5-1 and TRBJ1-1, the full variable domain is KAGVTQTPRYLIKTRGQQVTLSCSPISGHRSVSWYQQTPGQGLQFLFEYFSETQRNKGNFPGRFSGRQFSNSRSEMNVSTLELGDSALYLCAGSLAGGILTEAFFGQGTRLTVV.

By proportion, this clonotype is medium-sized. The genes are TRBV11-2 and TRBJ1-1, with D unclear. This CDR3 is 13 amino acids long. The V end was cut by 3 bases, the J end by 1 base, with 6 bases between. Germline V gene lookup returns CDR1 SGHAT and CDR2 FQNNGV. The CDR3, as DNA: TGTGCCAGCAGCTTGGACCCGAACACTGAAGCTTTCTTT. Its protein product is CASSLDPNTEAFF.

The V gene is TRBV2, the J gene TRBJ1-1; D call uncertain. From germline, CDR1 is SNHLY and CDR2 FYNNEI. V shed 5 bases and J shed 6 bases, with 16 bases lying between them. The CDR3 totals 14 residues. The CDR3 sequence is CASSTTPRGAEAFF. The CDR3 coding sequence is TGTGCCAGCAGTACGACACCCCGCGGCGCTGAAGCTTTCTTT.

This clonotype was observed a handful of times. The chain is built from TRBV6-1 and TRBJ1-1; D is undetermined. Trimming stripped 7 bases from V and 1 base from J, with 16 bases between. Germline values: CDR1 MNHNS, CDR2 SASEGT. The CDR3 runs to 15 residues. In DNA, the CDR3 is TGTGCCAGCACACAAGAAGGGCAGAGGAACACTGAAGCTTTCTTT. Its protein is CASTQEGQRNTEAFF.

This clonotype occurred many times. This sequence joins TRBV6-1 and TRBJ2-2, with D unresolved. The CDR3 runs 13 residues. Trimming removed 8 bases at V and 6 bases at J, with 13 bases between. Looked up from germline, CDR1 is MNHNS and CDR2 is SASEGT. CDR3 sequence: CASGLGGAGELFF. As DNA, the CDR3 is TGTGCCAGCGGCTTAGGTGGGGCCGGGGAGCTGTTTTTT.

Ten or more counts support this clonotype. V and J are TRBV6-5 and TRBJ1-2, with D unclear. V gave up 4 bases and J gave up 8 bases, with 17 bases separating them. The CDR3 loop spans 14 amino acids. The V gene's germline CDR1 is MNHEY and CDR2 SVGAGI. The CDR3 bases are TGTGCCAGCAGTTGGGCAGTCGACGCTAGGGGCTACACCTTC. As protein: CASSWAVDARGYTF.

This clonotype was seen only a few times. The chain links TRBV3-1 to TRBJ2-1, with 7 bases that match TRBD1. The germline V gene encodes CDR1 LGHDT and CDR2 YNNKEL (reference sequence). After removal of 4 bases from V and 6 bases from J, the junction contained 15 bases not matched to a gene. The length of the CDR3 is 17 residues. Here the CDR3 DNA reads TGTGCCAGCAGCCCCTTCATAGGGACAGAGTACAGCAATGAGCAGTTCTTC. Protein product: CASSPFIGTEYSNEQFF.

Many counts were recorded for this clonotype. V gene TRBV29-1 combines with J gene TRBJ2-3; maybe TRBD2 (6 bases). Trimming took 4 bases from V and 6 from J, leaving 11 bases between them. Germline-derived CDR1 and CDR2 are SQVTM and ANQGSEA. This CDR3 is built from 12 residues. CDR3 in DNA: TGCAGCGTTGGATTAGCGGTGGATACGCAGTATTTT. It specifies CSVGLAVDTQYF.

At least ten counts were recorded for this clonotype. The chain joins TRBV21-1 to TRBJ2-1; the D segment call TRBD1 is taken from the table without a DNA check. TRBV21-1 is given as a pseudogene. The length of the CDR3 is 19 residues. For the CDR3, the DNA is TGTGCCAGCATCCTCGAGAGATTTAGGACAGGCTTAGGGTCCGGTGAGCAGTTCTTC. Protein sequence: CASILERFRTGLGSGEQFF.

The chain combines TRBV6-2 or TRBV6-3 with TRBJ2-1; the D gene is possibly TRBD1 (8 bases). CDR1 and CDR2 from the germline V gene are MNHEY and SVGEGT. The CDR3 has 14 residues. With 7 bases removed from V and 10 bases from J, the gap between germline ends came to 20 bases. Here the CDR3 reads CASTMGDRRGEQFF. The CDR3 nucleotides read TGTGCCAGCACTATGGGGGACAGGCGGGGGGAGCAGTTCTTC.

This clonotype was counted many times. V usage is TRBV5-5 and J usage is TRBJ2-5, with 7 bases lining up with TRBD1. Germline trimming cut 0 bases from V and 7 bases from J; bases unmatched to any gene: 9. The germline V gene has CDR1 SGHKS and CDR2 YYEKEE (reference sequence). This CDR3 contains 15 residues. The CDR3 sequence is CASSLEQGTVRTQYF. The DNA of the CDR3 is TGTGCCAGCAGCTTGGAACAGGGGACGGTCCGGACCCAGTACTTC.

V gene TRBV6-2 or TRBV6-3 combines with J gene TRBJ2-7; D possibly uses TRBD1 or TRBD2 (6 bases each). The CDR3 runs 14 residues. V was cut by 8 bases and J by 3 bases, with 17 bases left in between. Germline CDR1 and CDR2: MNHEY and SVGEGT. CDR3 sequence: CASGVGGGIYEQYV. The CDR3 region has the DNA TGTGCCAGCGGGGTCGGAGGGGGTATCTACGAGCAGTACGTC.

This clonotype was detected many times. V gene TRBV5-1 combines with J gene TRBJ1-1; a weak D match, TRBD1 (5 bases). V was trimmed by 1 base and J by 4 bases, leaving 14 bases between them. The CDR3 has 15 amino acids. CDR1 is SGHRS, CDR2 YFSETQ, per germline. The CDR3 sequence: CASSLMGGGSTEAFF. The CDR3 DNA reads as TGCGCCAGCAGCTTGATGGGGGGGGGAAGCACTGAAGCTTTCTTT. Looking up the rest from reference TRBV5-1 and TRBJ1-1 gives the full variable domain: KAGVTQTPRYLIKTRGQQVTLSCSPISGHRSVSWYQQTPGQGLQFLFEYFSETQRNKGNFPGRFSGRQFSNSRSEMNVSTLELGDSALYLCASSLMGGGSTEAFFGQGTRLTVV.

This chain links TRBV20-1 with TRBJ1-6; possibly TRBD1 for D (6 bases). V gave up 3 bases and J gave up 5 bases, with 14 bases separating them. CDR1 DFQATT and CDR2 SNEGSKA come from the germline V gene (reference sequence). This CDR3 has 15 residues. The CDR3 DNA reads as TGCAGTGCTAGGTCTCCTGGACAGAATAATTCACCCCTCCACTTT. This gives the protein CSARSPGQNNSPLHF.

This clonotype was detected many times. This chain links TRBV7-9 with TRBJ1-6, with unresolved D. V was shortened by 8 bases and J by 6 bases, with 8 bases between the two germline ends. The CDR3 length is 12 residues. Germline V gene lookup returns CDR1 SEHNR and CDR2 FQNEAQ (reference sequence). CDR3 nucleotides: TGTGCCAGCCGCGGAAGTAATTCACCCCTCCACTTT. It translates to CASRGSNSPLHF.

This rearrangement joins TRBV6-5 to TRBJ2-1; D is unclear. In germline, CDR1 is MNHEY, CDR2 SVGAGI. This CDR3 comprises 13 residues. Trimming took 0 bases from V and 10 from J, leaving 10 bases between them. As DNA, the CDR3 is TGTGCCAGCAGTTACTCACTTTCCGGAGAGCAGTTCTTC. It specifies CASSYSLSGEQFF.

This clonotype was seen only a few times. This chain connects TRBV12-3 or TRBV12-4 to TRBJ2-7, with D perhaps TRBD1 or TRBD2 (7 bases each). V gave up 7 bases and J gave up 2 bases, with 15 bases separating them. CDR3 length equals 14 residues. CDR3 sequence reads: CASIQGEGPYEQYF. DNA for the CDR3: TGTGCCAGCATTCAGGGGGAGGGCCCCTACGAGCAGTACTTC.

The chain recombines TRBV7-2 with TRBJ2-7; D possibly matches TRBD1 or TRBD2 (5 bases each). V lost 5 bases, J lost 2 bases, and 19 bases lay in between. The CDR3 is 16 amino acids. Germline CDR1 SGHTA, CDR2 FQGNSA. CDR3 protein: CASSEDGMQGAYEQYF. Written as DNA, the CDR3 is TGTGCCAGCAGCGAGGACGGGATGCAAGGGGCCTACGAGCAGTACTTC.

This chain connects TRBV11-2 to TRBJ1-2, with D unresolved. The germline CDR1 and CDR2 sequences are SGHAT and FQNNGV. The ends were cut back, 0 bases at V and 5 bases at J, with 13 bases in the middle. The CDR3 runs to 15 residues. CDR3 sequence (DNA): TGTGCCAGCAGCTTAGATCGAGCCGGTGGATATGGCTACACCTTC. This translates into CASSLDRAGGYGYTF.

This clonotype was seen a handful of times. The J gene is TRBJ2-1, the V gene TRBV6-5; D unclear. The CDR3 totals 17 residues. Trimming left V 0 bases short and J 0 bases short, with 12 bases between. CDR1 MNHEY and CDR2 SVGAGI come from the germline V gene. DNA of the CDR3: TGTGCCAGCAGTTACTCGGAACGGAGAAGCTCCTACAATGAGCAGTTCTTC. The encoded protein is CASSYSERRSSYNEQFF.

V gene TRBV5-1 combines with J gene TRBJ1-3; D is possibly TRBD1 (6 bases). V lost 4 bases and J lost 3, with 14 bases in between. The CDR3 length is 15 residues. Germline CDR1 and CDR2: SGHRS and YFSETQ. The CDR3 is CASSIPTGLGNTIYF. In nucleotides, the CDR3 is TGCGCCAGCAGCATACCGACAGGCCTTGGAAACACCATATATTTT.

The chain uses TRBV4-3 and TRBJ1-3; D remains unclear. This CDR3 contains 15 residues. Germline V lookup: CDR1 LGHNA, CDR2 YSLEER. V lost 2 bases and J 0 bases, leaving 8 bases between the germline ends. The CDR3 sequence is CASSQRLNSGNTIYF. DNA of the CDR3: TGCGCCAGCAGCCAAAGACTGAACTCTGGAAACACCATATATTTT.

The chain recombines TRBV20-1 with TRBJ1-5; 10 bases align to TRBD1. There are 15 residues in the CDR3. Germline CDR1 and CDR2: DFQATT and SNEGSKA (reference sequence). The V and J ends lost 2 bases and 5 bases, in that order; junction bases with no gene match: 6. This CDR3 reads CSARPGQGRDQPQHF. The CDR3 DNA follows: TGCAGTGCTAGACCGGGACAGGGGAGGGATCAGCCCCAGCATTTT.

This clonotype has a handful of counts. This CDR3 is CASSFSVDQPQHF. The CDR3 DNA sequence: TGCGCCAGCAGCTTTTCCGTCGATCAGCCCCAGCATTTT. The chain recombines TRBV5-1 with TRBJ1-5; no firm D call. V lost 2 bases and J 5 bases, leaving 8 bases between the germline ends. The CDR3 covers 13 residues. From germline, CDR1 is SGHRS and CDR2 YFSETQ.

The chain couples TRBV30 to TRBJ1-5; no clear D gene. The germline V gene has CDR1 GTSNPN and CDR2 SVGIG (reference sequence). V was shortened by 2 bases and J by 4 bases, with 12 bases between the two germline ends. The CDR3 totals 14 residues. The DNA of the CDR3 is TGTGCCTGGAGTCTGAGGAATCTAAATCAGCCCCAGCATTTT. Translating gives CAWSLRNLNQPQHF. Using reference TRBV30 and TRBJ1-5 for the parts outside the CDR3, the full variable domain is SQTIHQWPATLVQPVGSPLSLECTVEGTSNPNLYWYRQAAGRGLQLLFYSVGIGQISSEVPQNLSASRPQDRQFILSSKKLLLSDSGFYLCAWSLRNLNQPQHFGDGTRLSIL.

The CDR3: CSARGVGGTEAFF. CDR3 bases: TGCAGTGCTCGGGGAGTTGGAGGAACTGAAGCTTTCTTT. The chain is built from TRBV20-1 and TRBJ1-1; unclear D gene. The V gene's germline CDR1 is DFQATT and CDR2 SNEGSKA (reference sequence). There are 13 residues in the CDR3. Trimming removed 5 bases from V and 5 bases from J, with 15 bases in between.

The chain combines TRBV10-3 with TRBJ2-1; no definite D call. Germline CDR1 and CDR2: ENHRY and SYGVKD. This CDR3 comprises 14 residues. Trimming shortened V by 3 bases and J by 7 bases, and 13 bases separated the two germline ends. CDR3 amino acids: CAISDLGQINEQFF. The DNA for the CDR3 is TGTGCCATCAGTGACTTAGGGCAGATTAATGAGCAGTTCTTC.

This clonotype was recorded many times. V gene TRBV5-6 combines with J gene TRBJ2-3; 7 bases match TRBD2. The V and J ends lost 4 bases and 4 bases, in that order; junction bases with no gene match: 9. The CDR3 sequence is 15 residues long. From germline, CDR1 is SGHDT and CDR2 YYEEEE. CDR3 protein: CASSARAGRADTQYF. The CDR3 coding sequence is TGTGCCAGCAGCGCCCGAGCGGGGCGGGCAGATACGCAGTATTTT.

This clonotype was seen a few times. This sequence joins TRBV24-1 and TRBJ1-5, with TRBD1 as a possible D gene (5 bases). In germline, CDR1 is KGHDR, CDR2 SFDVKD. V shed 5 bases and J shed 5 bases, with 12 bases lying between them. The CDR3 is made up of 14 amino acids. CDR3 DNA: TGTGCCACCAGTGTGAGGAGGGGTTATCAGCCCCAGCATTTT. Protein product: CATSVRRGYQPQHF.

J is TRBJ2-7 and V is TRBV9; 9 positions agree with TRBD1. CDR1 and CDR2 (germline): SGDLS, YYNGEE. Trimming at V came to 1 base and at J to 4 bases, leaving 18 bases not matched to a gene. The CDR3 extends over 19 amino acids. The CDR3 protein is CASSVNKDRGLSGGYEQYV. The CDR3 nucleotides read TGTGCCAGCAGCGTAAACAAGGACAGGGGCCTAAGCGGAGGTTACGAGCAGTACGTC.